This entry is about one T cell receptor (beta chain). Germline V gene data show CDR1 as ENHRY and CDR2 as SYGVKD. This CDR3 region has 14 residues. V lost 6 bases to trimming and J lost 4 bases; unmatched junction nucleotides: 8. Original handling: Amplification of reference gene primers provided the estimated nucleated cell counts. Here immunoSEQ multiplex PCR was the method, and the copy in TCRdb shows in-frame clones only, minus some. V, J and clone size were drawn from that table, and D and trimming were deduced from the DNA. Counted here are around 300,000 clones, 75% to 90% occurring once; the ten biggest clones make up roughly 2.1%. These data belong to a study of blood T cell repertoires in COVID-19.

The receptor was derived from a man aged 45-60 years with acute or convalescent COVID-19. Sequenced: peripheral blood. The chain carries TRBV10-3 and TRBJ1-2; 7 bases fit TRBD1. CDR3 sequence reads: CAIRALGQSYGYTF. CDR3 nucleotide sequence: TGTGCCATCAGGGCCTTGGGACAGAGCTATGGCTACACCTTC.